Presented here are 31 T cell receptor beta chains from one specimen sequenced in a study of blood T cell repertoires in COVID-19. The assay was immunoSEQ multiplex PCR, and TCRdb's table has in-frame clones only and misses some. This sample has 210,000 or so clones; just under 90% occur once, and the top ten carry less than 3.5%. The sample taken for sequencing was peripheral blood. The origin of the receptors is a man between 25 and 39 years old with COVID-19, enrolled during active disease.

The chain carries TRBV7-3 and TRBJ1-2, with 8 bases matching TRBD1. J gave up 4 bases and V 2 bases, and 6 bases lay outside the gene matches. The CDR3 runs to 15 residues. The germline CDR1 and CDR2 sequences are SGHTA and FQGTGA. CDR3 DNA: TGTGCCAGCAGCTTAGGTCCCGGACAGGGCTATGGCTACACCTTC. As protein: CASSLGPGQGYGYTF.

The gene calls are TRBV7-7 and TRBJ1-2; no reliable D call. CDR3 length equals 13 residues. Germline V gives CDR1 SSHAT, CDR2 FNYEAQ (reference sequence). V lost 7 bases and J lost 2, with 11 bases in between. In nucleotides, the CDR3 is TGTGCCAGCAACCTGACTTACAACTATGGCTACACCTTC. Translating gives CASNLTYNYGYTF. The full variable domain, rest sourced from reference TRBV7-7 and TRBJ1-2, is GAGVSQSPRYKVTKRGQDVTLRCDPISSHATLYWYQQALGQGPEFLTYFNYEAQPDKSGLPSDRFSAERPEGSISTLTIQRTEQRDSAMYRCASNLTYNYGYTFGSGTRLTVV.

The chain has TRBV28 and TRBJ1-5, with a tentative D call TRBD1 (6 bases). Germline CDR1 reads MDHEN; CDR2 reads SYDVKM. V was cut by 2 bases and J by 0 bases, with 11 bases left in between. The CDR3 consists of 16 residues. The CDR3 nucleotides read TGTGCCAGCAGTTTACGGACAGCAGCTAGCAATCAGCCCCAGCATTTT. Amino acids: CASSLRTAASNQPQHF.

The CDR3 is CAWSVPPGDALQLNEKLFF. In DNA form, the CDR3 reads TGTGCCTGGAGTGTCCCACCGGGGGACGCCCTCCAACTTAATGAAAAACTGTTTTTT. The V call is TRBV30, the J call TRBJ1-4; maybe TRBD1 (5 bases). The V gene's germline CDR1 is GTSNPN and CDR2 SVGIG (reference sequence). CDR3 size: 19 residues. Trimming pared 0 bases from V and 4 bases from J, leaving 24 bases between.

CDR3 bases: TGTGCCAGCAGTCCGTATCAGGGTTCAACTAATGAAAAACTGTTTTTT. Translation gives CASSPYQGSTNEKLFF. The chain combines TRBV27 with TRBJ1-4; weak D call: TRBD1 (5 bases). Germline loops: CDR1 MNHEY, CDR2 SMNVEV (reference sequence). The CDR3 covers 16 residues. Trimming left V 5 bases short and J 0 bases short, with 13 bases between.

V and J are TRBV19 and TRBJ2-3, with a possible D match to TRBD1 (5 bases). Germline CDR1 LNHDA, CDR2 SQIVND (reference sequence). This CDR3 contains 15 residues. Trimming cost V 3 bases and J 0 bases, with 10 bases left between them. The CDR3 sequence is CASSIQGTSTDTQYF. In DNA, the CDR3 is TGTGCCAGTAGTATTCAGGGAACTAGCACAGATACGCAGTATTTT.

V gene TRBV9 combines with J gene TRBJ1-5; D is possibly TRBD1 (6 bases). V shed 2 bases and J shed 5 bases, with 11 bases lying between them. There are 14 residues in the CDR3. Per germline, CDR1 SGDLS and CDR2 YYNGEE. The DNA of the CDR3 is TGTGCCAGCAGCGTTACAGGGTCATATCAGCCCCAGCATTTT. Translation gives CASSVTGSYQPQHF.

This clone was seen just once. Other DNA sequences in the sample encode the same CDR3. The V call is TRBV5-4, the J call TRBJ1-2; D call uncertain. Between the trimmed V and J ends, which lost 0 bases and 4 bases, there was a span of 4 bases. This CDR3 is 12 amino acids long. Germline loops: CDR1 SGHNT, CDR2 YYREEE (reference sequence). In nucleotides, the CDR3 is TGTGCCAGCAGCTTGGACTCCTATGGCTACACCTTC. Translated, it gives CASSLDSYGYTF.

This clone was recorded only once. This chain joins TRBV19 and TRBJ2-3; 11 bases align to TRBD2. The germline CDR1 and CDR2 sequences are LNHDA and SQIVND (reference sequence). J was trimmed by 1 base and V by 1 base; bases with no gene match: 4. The CDR3 extends over 17 amino acids. The CDR3 region is CASSIAPLAGGTDTQYF. The CDR3 DNA reads as TGTGCCAGTAGTATAGCCCCACTAGCGGGAGGCACAGATACGCAGTATTTT.

This clone was seen just once. V is TRBV5-4 and J is TRBJ1-2; TRBD1 might be the D (5 bases). Germline values: CDR1 SGHNT, CDR2 YYREEE (reference sequence). V lost 1 base and J 5 bases, leaving 15 bases between the germline ends. This CDR3 is built from 15 residues. The CDR3 region is CASSLSVQESYGYTF. The CDR3 DNA sequence: TGTGCCAGCAGCTTGTCGGTACAGGAAAGTTATGGCTACACCTTC.

The CDR3 region is CASSPRRGGGTYEQYF. The CDR3 DNA reads TGTGCCAGCAGCCCGCGTCGGGGGGGCGGTACCTACGAGCAGTACTTC. The genes are TRBV7-2 and TRBJ2-7, with TRBD2 matching 8 bases. Germline CDR1 reads SGHTA; CDR2 reads FQGNSA. J lost 2 bases, V lost 5 bases, and 11 bases had no gene match. The CDR3 spans 16 residues.

The chain's CDR3 is CASLTSGMREQYF. The DNA of the CDR3 is TGTGCCAGTCTAACTAGCGGGATGCGGGAGCAGTACTTC. This rearrangement joins TRBV12-3 or TRBV12-4 to TRBJ2-7, with 10 bases matching TRBD2. V lost 9 bases, J lost 7 bases, and 9 bases stayed unmatched. The CDR3 consists of 13 residues.

The chain employs TRBV24-1 and TRBJ1-2; 7 bases are a match to TRBD1. This CDR3 is 14 amino acids long. Germline CDR1 reads KGHDR; CDR2 reads SFDVKD. V trimming: 2 bases; J trimming: 8 bases; junction bases outside the gene matches: 7. For the CDR3, the DNA is TGTGCCACCAGTGATTCTACAGGGGCTGGGGGCTACACCTTC. Translating it yields CATSDSTGAGGYTF.

This chain uses TRBV4-1 with TRBJ1-2; D remains ambiguous. V lost 0 bases and J 8 bases, leaving 13 bases between the germline ends. This CDR3 comprises 14 residues. Germline V CDR1 and CDR2: MGHRA, YSYEKL. CDR3 nucleotide sequence: TGCGCCAGCAGCCAAGATTCCCTACGGAGAGGCTACACCTTC. Its translation: CASSQDSLRRGYTF.

V is TRBV7-2 and J is TRBJ2-3; tentative D call: TRBD1 (7 bases). Germline-derived CDR1 and CDR2 are SGHTA and FQGNSA. There are 16 residues in the CDR3. Trimming took 5 bases from V and 0 from J, leaving 15 bases between them. The CDR3 bases are TGTGCCAGCAGCCCGCGGGGACAGATAAGCACAGATACGCAGTATTTT. The encoded protein is CASSPRGQISTDTQYF.

V is TRBV21-1 and J is TRBJ2-3; the table's D call TRBD2 went unverified against the DNA. TRBV21-1 is deemed a pseudogene. The CDR3 contains 16 residues. CDR3 amino acids: CASSTRLAGPADTQYF. The CDR3 coding sequence is TGTGCCAGCAGCACACGATTAGCGGGGCCGGCAGATACGCAGTATTTT.

The chain carries TRBV6-5 and TRBJ1-6; 8 bases agree with TRBD1. This CDR3 is 16 amino acids long. Losses at the gene ends were 0 bases for V and 12 bases for J; bases not matched to a gene: 10. In germline, CDR1 is MNHEY, CDR2 SVGAGI. The CDR3 DNA sequence: TGTGCCAGCAGTTACTCGCGGTCAGGGGGCGACTTACCCCTCCACTTT. It specifies CASSYSRSGGDLPLHF.

The V gene is TRBV11-2, the J gene TRBJ1-1; 8 bases are shared with TRBD1. This CDR3 comprises 13 residues. Trimming took 3 bases from V and 11 from J; bases not matched to a gene: 8. Germline values: CDR1 SGHAT, CDR2 FQNNGV. Here the CDR3 DNA reads TGTGCCAGCAGCTTGGGGCACCAGGGGGCGGCTTTCTTT. Encoded protein: CASSLGHQGAAFF.

The chain joins TRBV21-1 to TRBJ1-2. TRBV21-1 is tagged as a pseudogene. The CDR3 covers 13 residues. The CDR3 loop is CASSPLGYYGYTF. The CDR3 DNA reads as TGTGCCAGCAGCCCCCTCGGGTACTATGGCTACACCTTC.

This chain joins TRBV28 and TRBJ1-1; possible D gene TRBD1, 5 bases. The V end lost 2 bases, the J end lost 1 base, and 5 bases lay between the germline ends. Germline-derived CDR1 and CDR2 are MDHEN and SYDVKM. The CDR3 totals 13 residues. The CDR3 spells CASSLQGNTEAFF. The CDR3 DNA reads as TGTGCCAGCAGTTTACAGGGGAACACTGAAGCTTTCTTT.

DNA of the CDR3: TGCGCCAGCAAGGAGACAGGGGATTCACCCCTCCACTTT. Amino acids: CASKETGDSPLHF. The genes are TRBV5-1 and TRBJ1-6; 8 positions match TRBD1. J lost 8 bases, V lost 6 bases, and 4 bases had no gene match. Germline loops: CDR1 SGHRS, CDR2 YFSETQ. There are 13 residues in the CDR3. The entire variable domain, with the rest obtained from reference TRBV5-1 and TRBJ1-6, is as follows: KAGVTQTPRYLIKTRGQQVTLSCSPISGHRSVSWYQQTPGQGLQFLFEYFSETQRNKGNFPGRFSGRQFSNSRSEMNVSTLELGDSALYLCASKETGDSPLHFGNGTRLTVT.

The chain combines TRBV29-1 with TRBJ2-4; the D gene is possibly TRBD2 (6 bases). The CDR3 is 15 amino acids. CDR1 SQVTM and CDR2 ANQGSEA come from the germline V gene. V was trimmed by 6 bases and J by 0 bases, leaving 15 bases between them. The CDR3 DNA follows: TGCAGCGTCGCTCCGGGACTCCTAGCCAAAAACATTCAGTACTTC. This translates into CSVAPGLLAKNIQYF.

This clone was detected once. This chain connects TRBV30 to TRBJ1-6, with D unclear. CDR3 length equals 9 residues. V was cut by 6 bases and J by 10 bases, with 4 bases left in between. The germline V gene has CDR1 GTSNPN and CDR2 SVGIG (reference sequence). The CDR3 nucleotides are TGTGCCTGTGAGTCACCCCTCCACTTT. This encodes CACESPLHF.

The rearrangement joins TRBV7-3 to TRBJ2-1; tentatively, D is TRBD2 (6 bases). V lost 1 base and J lost 1, with 11 bases in between. CDR1 and CDR2 (germline): SGHTA, FQGTGA. There are 16 residues in the CDR3. In nucleotides, the CDR3 is TGTGCCAGCAGCTTAAGTGGGACTCCGTCCTACAATGAGCAGTTCTTC. Its protein product is CASSLSGTPSYNEQFF.

The rearrangement joins TRBV28 to TRBJ1-5, with 11 bases identical to TRBD1. The germline V gene encodes CDR1 MDHEN and CDR2 SYDVKM. The ends lost 5 bases at V and 4 bases at J; junction bases unmatched: 4. The CDR3 is made up of 15 amino acids. The CDR3, as DNA: TGTGCCAGCAGTCCATGGGACAGGGGGAATCAGCCCCAGCATTTT. Translation: CASSPWDRGNQPQHF.

The rearrangement links TRBV28 to TRBJ2-1, with 11 bases lining up with TRBD2. This CDR3 region has 15 residues. In germline, CDR1 is MDHEN, CDR2 SYDVKM. With 11 bases clipped from V and 3 bases from J, the junction kept 9 bases outside the gene matches. Written as DNA, the CDR3 is TGTGCCGTGGCTAAAGGGACTAGCGGCTACAATGAGCAGTTCTTC. Protein product: CAVAKGTSGYNEQFF.

J is TRBJ1-5 and V is TRBV19; D perhaps matches TRBD1 (5 bases). Germline values: CDR1 LNHDA, CDR2 SQIVND (reference sequence). The CDR3 runs 15 residues. The germline V and J ends were trimmed by 0 bases and 6 bases, with 12 bases remaining between them. The CDR3 loop is CASSIDGGIGQPQHF. CDR3 in DNA: TGTGCCAGTAGTATAGACGGGGGTATCGGTCAGCCCCAGCATTTT. Full variable domain (remainder filled in from reference TRBV19 and TRBJ1-5): DGGITQSPKYLFRKEGQNVTLSCEQNLNHDAMYWYRQDPGQGLRLIYYSQIVNDFQKGDIAEGYSVSREKKESFPLTVTSAQKNPTAFYLCASSIDGGIGQPQHFGDGTRLSIL.

This clone was recorded once. The chain carries TRBV4-3 and TRBJ2-3; 8 nucleotides align to TRBD2. Germline assignment: CDR1 LGHNA and CDR2 YSLEER. The CDR3 sequence is 18 residues long. V gave up 0 bases and J gave up 2 bases; unmatched junction bases: 10. The CDR3, as DNA: TGCGCCAGCAGCCAAGATTGGAAGCGGGGGTCCTACACAGATACGCAGTATTTT. Protein: CASSQDWKRGSYTDTQYF.

The V gene is TRBV28, the J gene TRBJ2-3, with 7 bases lining up with TRBD2. Per the germline V gene, CDR1 is MDHEN and CDR2 is SYDVKM. V lost 6 bases, J lost 0 bases, and 6 bases stayed unmatched. The CDR3 has 15 amino acids. The DNA of the CDR3 is TGTGCCAGCAGCCCGGGGGGTTTTAGCACAGATACGCAGTATTTT. Translation gives CASSPGGFSTDTQYF.

Of note for this clone: One junction end disagrees with the germline gene, perhaps due to a read error. The genes are TRBV6-2 or TRBV6-3 and TRBJ2-7; D may be TRBD2 (6 bases). In germline, CDR1 is MNHEY, CDR2 SVGEGT. The CDR3 runs 11 residues. CDR3: CASSYPGLQDF. CDR3 DNA sequence: TGTGCCAGCAGTTACCCGGGACTCCAAGACTTC.

The chain is built from TRBV27 and TRBJ1-2, with 7 bases that match TRBD1. J was trimmed by 5 bases and V by 5 bases; bases with no gene match: 5. CDR1 and CDR2 from the germline V gene are MNHEY and SMNVEV (reference sequence). The CDR3 consists of 13 residues. The CDR3 here is CASSPGQAYGYTF. CDR3 bases: TGTGCCAGCAGTCCCGGACAGGCATATGGCTACACCTTC.